The 18 T cell receptor beta chains below all came from one sample that was sequenced in a study of T-cell memory formation after mild COVID-19. MiXCR, applied by TCRdb to the 5' RACE reads, yields one record per CDR3 protein. Of about 540,000 distinct CDR3 sequences detected, roughly 21% appear once; the ten largest clones hold approximately 12%. Sample: PBMCs or a T cell subset sorted from them (not recorded which). All receptors come from an adult woman who had mild COVID-19 (a few samples of this study predate the infection). Cell type and time point are not known.

This clonotype showed up just a few times. The genes are TRBV6-1 and TRBJ1-1, with unresolved D. The CDR3 runs 13 residues. The germline V and J ends were trimmed by 1 base and 6 bases, with 9 bases remaining between them. CDR1 is MNHNS and CDR2 is SASEGT in the germline V gene. The CDR3, as DNA: TGTGCCAGCAGTGAAGTTAATCGGGCTGAAGCTTTCTTT. Encoded protein: CASSEVNRAEAFF.

At least ten counts were recorded for this clonotype. The J gene is TRBJ2-4, the V gene TRBV7-9; 8 nucleotides match TRBD2. CDR3 length equals 15 residues. Germline V gene lookup returns CDR1 SEHNR and CDR2 FQNEAQ (reference sequence). J was trimmed by 1 base and V by 7 bases; bases with no gene match: 6. CDR3 DNA sequence: TGTGCCAGCATAAGCGGGAGCGATGCCAAAAACATTCAGTACTTC. This sequence encodes CASISGSDAKNIQYF.

The sample holds many counts of this clonotype. CDR3 amino acids: CAISESGRQGAYNEQFF. The CDR3 DNA follows: TGTGCCATCAGTGAGTCTGGAAGACAGGGGGCCTACAATGAGCAGTTCTTC. The chain combines TRBV10-3 with TRBJ2-1, with 9 positions matching TRBD1. V shed 0 bases and J 2 bases; nucleotides not matched to a gene: 5. CDR3 size: 17 residues. The germline V gene encodes CDR1 ENHRY and CDR2 SYGVKD.

J is TRBJ2-1 and V is TRBV20-1; possibly TRBD1 for D (6 bases). The V and J ends lost 6 bases and 0 bases respectively, with 18 bases between them. This CDR3 spans 16 amino acids. The germline V gene has CDR1 DFQATT and CDR2 SNEGSKA (reference sequence). CDR3 bases: TGCAGTGCGCTTCCCGGGGACACGAGCTCCTACAATGAGCAGTTCTTC. It translates to CSALPGDTSSYNEQFF.

The chain is built from TRBV4-1 and TRBJ2-3, with TRBD2 identical over 8 bases. This CDR3 comprises 16 residues. Per the germline V gene, CDR1 is MGHRA and CDR2 is YSYEKL. J gave up 6 bases and V 2 bases, and 10 bases lay outside the gene matches. The CDR3 sequence: CASSQYSGTGGDTQYF. DNA for the CDR3: TGCGCCAGCAGCCAATATAGCGGAACGGGGGGGGATACGCAGTATTTT.

This clonotype was counted at least ten times. This rearrangement joins TRBV7-6 to TRBJ2-7; D perhaps matches TRBD2 (5 bases). Trimming stripped 1 base from V and 8 bases from J, with 12 bases between. CDR3 length equals 13 residues. Germline CDR1 reads SGHVS; CDR2 reads FNYEAQ. CDR3 sequence: CASSLDVEGKQYF. The DNA for the CDR3 is TGTGCCAGCAGCTTAGACGTTGAGGGTAAGCAGTACTTC.

This clonotype was seen many times. The rearrangement links TRBV27 to TRBJ2-5; D gene unclear. The CDR3 length is 15 residues. V shed 2 bases and J shed 1 base, with 11 bases lying between them. The V gene's germline CDR1 is MNHEY and CDR2 SMNVEV (reference sequence). The CDR3 sequence: CASSLTGRSQETQYF. The DNA for the CDR3 is TGTGCCAGCAGTTTAACCGGCCGGAGCCAAGAGACCCAGTACTTC.

This rearrangement joins TRBV5-1 to TRBJ2-7; TRBD1 agrees at 11 bases. The CDR3 has 14 residues. Germline CDR1 reads SGHRS; CDR2 reads YFSETQ. J was trimmed by 5 bases and V by 4 bases; bases with no gene match: 5. CDR3 bases: TGCGCCAGCAGCCTGGGACAGGGGGACGACGAGCAGTACTTC. This gives the protein CASSLGQGDDEQYF.

There are a few counts of this clonotype. J is TRBJ2-5 and V is TRBV7-6, with D possibly TRBD2 on 6 matching bases. CDR1 is SGHVS, CDR2 FNYEAQ, per germline. Trimming left V 5 bases short and J 4 bases short, with 11 bases between. The CDR3 runs to 13 residues. This CDR3 is CASSGGILETQYF. In DNA, the CDR3 is TGTGCCAGCAGCGGGGGGATCTTAGAGACCCAGTACTTC.

This clonotype was seen more than once but under ten times. J is TRBJ1-1 and V is TRBV10-3; 7 bases agree with TRBD1. The V segment lost 6 bases and the J segment 4 bases; nucleotides outside the gene matches: 5. CDR3 size: 13 residues. Per germline, CDR1 ENHRY and CDR2 SYGVKD. Here the CDR3 DNA reads TGTGCCATCAGGAACCCAGGGGGCACTGAAGCTTTCTTT. Translated: CAIRNPGGTEAFF.

This chain connects TRBV3-1 to TRBJ2-7, with 7 nucleotides matching TRBD2. The V and J ends lost 4 bases and 5 bases, in that order; junction bases with no gene match: 5. CDR3 length: 13 residues. Germline V gene lookup returns CDR1 LGHDT and CDR2 YNNKEL (reference sequence). CDR3 residues: CASSPRTRNEQYF. In nucleotides, the CDR3 is TGTGCCAGCAGCCCCCGGACTAGAAACGAGCAGTACTTC.

This clonotype was counted ten times or more. The rearrangement joins TRBV5-1 to TRBJ2-7, with TRBD1 identical over 7 bases. CDR1 is SGHRS and CDR2 is YFSETQ in the germline V gene. With V trimmed by 0 bases and J by 3 bases, 3 bases remained unmatched. The CDR3 extends over 14 amino acids. The CDR3 coding sequence is TGCGCCAGCAGCTTGGCCAGACAGGGCTACGAGCAGTACTTC. Translation gives CASSLARQGYEQYF.

This rearrangement joins TRBV27 to TRBJ1-1; 8 nucleotides agree with TRBD1. The CDR3 runs to 14 residues. V lost 6 bases and J lost 4; bases outside the gene matches: 7. Germline assignment: CDR1 MNHEY and CDR2 SMNVEV (reference sequence). CDR3 DNA: TGTGCCAGCAGGCAGGGGGCTGGGGGCACTGAAGCTTTCTTT. Translation: CASRQGAGGTEAFF.

This clonotype was seen a handful of times. This sequence joins TRBV15 and TRBJ2-5; D ambiguous. The CDR3 is 15 residues long. Trimming removed 1 base at V and 2 bases at J, with 11 bases between. Germline values: CDR1 LNHNV, CDR2 YYDKDF (reference sequence). The CDR3 DNA sequence: TGTGCCACCAGCAGAGTTCTGACCCGACAAGAGACCCAGTACTTC. Translated, it gives CATSRVLTRQETQYF. The whole variable domain, filled in from reference TRBV15 and TRBJ2-5, reads DAMVIQNPRYQVTQFGKPVTLSCSQTLNHNVMYWYQQKSSQAPKLLFHYYDKDFNNEADTPDNFQSRRPNTSFCFLDIRSPGLGDTAMYLCATSRVLTRQETQYFGPGTRLLVL.

The chain employs TRBV20-1 and TRBJ1-2, with 12 bases that match TRBD1. The CDR3 runs to 13 residues. V dropped 3 bases and J dropped 5; count of bases not matched to a gene: 1. In germline, CDR1 is DFQATT, CDR2 SNEGSKA (reference sequence). Written as DNA, the CDR3 is TGCAGTGCTAGGGGACAGGGGGCATATGGCTACACCTTC. This translates into CSARGQGAYGYTF.

The chain employs TRBV6-4 and TRBJ2-1; the match to TRBD2 covers 11 bases. This CDR3 contains 15 residues. Germline loops: CDR1 MRHNA, CDR2 SNTAGT. The V segment lost 6 bases and the J segment 8 bases; nucleotides outside the gene matches: 9. CDR3 sequence reads: CASRLLAGAGDEQFF. CDR3 DNA: TGTGCCAGCAGACTACTAGCGGGAGCCGGCGATGAGCAGTTCTTC.

This clonotype was observed a few times. This chain uses TRBV10-3 with TRBJ2-3; 14 bases are shared with TRBD2. The CDR3 length is 15 residues. With 2 bases clipped from V and 6 bases from J, the junction kept 1 base outside the gene matches. Per germline, CDR1 ENHRY and CDR2 SYGVKD. As DNA, the CDR3 is TGTGCCATCAGTGAGCGGACTAGCGGGAGGGATACGCAGTATTTT. The encoded protein is CAISERTSGRDTQYF.

Ten or more counts support this clonotype. The chain links TRBV7-8 to TRBJ2-1, with D maybe TRBD1 (5 bases). Germline V gene data show CDR1 as SGHVS and CDR2 as FQNEAQ. The CDR3 contains 14 residues. Trimming stripped 3 bases from V and 9 bases from J, with 15 bases between. In DNA, the CDR3 is TGTGCCAGCAGCTTGACCAGGGTTATTAGTGAGCAGTTCTTC. Its protein is CASSLTRVISEQFF. The full variable domain, completed using reference TRBV7-8 and TRBJ2-1, is GAGVSQSPRYKVAKRGQDVALRCDPISGHVSLFWYQQALGQGPEFLTYFQNEAQLDKSGLPSDRFFAERPEGSVSTLKIQRTQQEDSAVYLCASSLTRVISEQFFGPGTRLTVL.